This TCR beta chain was identified during a study of cytomegalovirus exposure and HLA in healthy donors. A multiplex PCR was run with 60 Vbeta primers and 13 Jbeta primers. Clones were read by immunoSEQ multiplex PCR, and TCRdb kept only the in-frame ones, dropping some. The repertoire holds over 95,000 clones, with roughly 80% as singletons. With regard to this clone: Its specificity is not known.

The study's findings and limits: Sequencing had likely introduced a cluster of highly shared sequence variants as an artifact.

The receptor comes from a female donor in good health and CMV-seronegative. Input material: PBMCs.

The CDR3 region is CASSPLVLGVQETQYF. In DNA form, the CDR3 reads TGCGCCAGCAGCCCGCTAGTCCTAGGGGTCCAAGAGACCCAGTACTTC. This chain uses TRBV5-1 with TRBJ2-5; a weak D match, TRBD1 (5 bases). The CDR3 has 16 amino acids. V gave up 4 bases and J gave up 1 base, with 17 bases separating them. Germline V gene lookup returns CDR1 SGHRS and CDR2 YFSETQ.